This T cell receptor (beta chain) was sequenced during a study of molecular identifiers for immune sequencing clone quantification. As for the study in general: Replicate RNA from around 20,000 or 100,000 naive CD8 T cells formed five aliquots; four were sequenced.

One entry per CDR3 protein results from TCRdb running MiXCR on the PCR reads. The table records 40,000 to 45,000 distinct CDR3 sequences, less than 20% of them present only once. Naive CD8 T cells were sorted as CD8+CD4-CCR7+CD45RA+. Study-level points and caveats: Naive cells had under 1% of molecules in clones above 20 RNA copies, effectors over 99%. The sizes of highly expanded clones could be underestimated when identical TCR molecules share a barcode.

CDR3 length: 12 amino acids. In germline, CDR1 is MDHEN, CDR2 SYDVKM. This clonotype was seen a few times. Its antigen remains unknown. A junction end diverges from the germline sequence, so it may reflect a read error. This clonotype originated in a human donor in good health. Some libraries in this study had Jurkat cell RNA spiked in. The specimen sequenced was naive CD8+ T cells from blood, with Jurkat cell RNA spiked in. Subset described: FACS-sorted CD8+CD4-CCR7+CD45RA+ naive T cells. The genes are TRBV28 and TRBJ2-1; D not resolved. The CDR3 nucleotides read TGTGCCAGCAGTCCCAGCTTGGGTGAGCAGTCCTTC. Translating gives CASSPSLGEQSF.